Listed below are T cell receptor beta chains from one sample, sequenced in a study of blood T cells in healthy people across ages. TCRdb reprocessed the 5' RACE reads via MiXCR and lists one record per CDR3 protein. The sample has over a million distinct CDR3 sequences; around 59% are singletons. Sequenced input: blood. The origin of the receptors is a man in his late teens or twenties in good health. Each CDR3 is given with its conserved first and last residue. The D gene is left open where the match is weak. A row's size may be missing; if present it is once, few, many or a size class.

V gene: TRBV5-1; D gene: -; J gene: TRBJ1-2; clone size: -; CDR3 DNA: TGCGCCAGCAGCTTGGATGGCGGACTAAACTATGGCTACACCTTC; CDR3 protein: CASSLDGGLNYGYTF
V gene: TRBV4-2; D gene: TRBD1; J gene: TRBJ2-4; clone size: few; CDR3 DNA: TGTGCCAGCAGCCCCGGACAGGGGGAAAACATTCAGTACTTC; CDR3 protein: CASSPGQGENIQYF
V gene: TRBV10-3; D gene: -; J gene: TRBJ2-7; clone size: -; CDR3 DNA: TGTGCCATCAGTGAGAGGTCAGGGGACGGGTACGAGCAGTACTTC; CDR3 protein: CAISERSGDGYEQYF
V gene: TRBV7-8; D gene: -; J gene: TRBJ2-7; clone size: -; CDR3 DNA: TGTGCCAGCAGCTCTACCTCTCTGTTCGAGCAGTACTTC; CDR3 protein: CASSSTSLFEQYF
V gene: TRBV7-2; D gene: -; J gene: TRBJ2-2; clone size: -; CDR3 DNA: TGTGCCAGCAGCTTAGAGCGCAGGGTCAGCGGCGGGGAGCTGTTTTTT; CDR3 protein: CASSLERRVSGGELFF
V gene: TRBV29-1; D gene: -; J gene: TRBJ1-2; clone size: -; CDR3 DNA: TGCAGCGTTGATCCTTTCAGGGGAGGACTAGGAGGCTACACCTTC; CDR3 protein: CSVDPFRGGLGGYTF
V gene: TRBV7-9; D gene: TRBD2; J gene: TRBJ2-1; clone size: -; CDR3 DNA: TGTGCCAGCAGCTTTATTCGACTAGCTCAGACGATGCTGGAGGTTGAGCAGTTCTTC; CDR3 protein: CASSFIRLAQTMLEVEQFF
V gene: TRBV4-1; D gene: -; J gene: TRBJ1-1; clone size: once; CDR3 DNA: TGCGCCAGCAGCCAGAGGCCCACGGGGATGAACACTGAAGCTTTCTTT; CDR3 protein: CASSQRPTGMNTEAFF
V gene: TRBV24-1; D gene: -; J gene: TRBJ2-7; clone size: -; CDR3 DNA: TGTGCCACCAGTGAACATAGGACAGACTATTACTCCTACGAGCAGTACTTC; CDR3 protein: CATSEHRTDYYSYEQYF
V gene: TRBV9; D gene: -; J gene: TRBJ2-5; clone size: -; CDR3 DNA: TGTGCCAGCAGCGTATTTAGGGGGTTCGGAGAGACCCAGTACTTC; CDR3 protein: CASSVFRGFGETQYF
V gene: TRBV5-1; D gene: -; J gene: TRBJ2-5; clone size: -; CDR3 DNA: TGCGCCAGCAGCTCTGGGGATCGGTTCCAAGAGACCCAGTACTTC; CDR3 protein: CASSSGDRFQETQYF
V gene: TRBV29-1; D gene: -; J gene: TRBJ1-5; clone size: few; CDR3 DNA: TGCAGCGTTGAAGTGGGGGATAGCAATCAGCCCCAGCATTTT; CDR3 protein: CSVEVGDSNQPQHF
V gene: TRBV7-9; D gene: TRBD2; J gene: TRBJ2-1; clone size: -; CDR3 DNA: TGTGCCAGCAGCCCTCCCCTGACTAGCGAGATTAACTACAATGAGCAGTTCTTC; CDR3 protein: CASSPPLTSEINYNEQFF
V gene: TRBV7-9; D gene: TRBD2; J gene: TRBJ2-7; clone size: -; CDR3 DNA: TGTGCCAGCAGCTCGGGAGGTCTAGGATATGGCTACGAGCAGTACTTC; CDR3 protein: CASSSGGLGYGYEQYF
V gene: TRBV7-6; D gene: TRBD2; J gene: TRBJ2-7; clone size: -; CDR3 DNA: TGTGCCAGCAGCTCCTTAGCGGGAGAGTACGAGCAGTACTTC; CDR3 protein: CASSSLAGEYEQYF
V gene: TRBV12-3/TRBV12-4; D gene: -; J gene: TRBJ2-4; clone size: -; CDR3 DNA: TGTGCCATATCGTTTGAATCCTTTCCTAGCCAAAACATTCAGTACTTC; CDR3 protein: CAISFESFPSQNIQYF
V gene: TRBV29-1; D gene: -; J gene: TRBJ2-2; clone size: once; CDR3 DNA: TGCAGCGTTGAAATTTCGAACACCGGGGAGCTGTTTTTT; CDR3 protein: CSVEISNTGELFF
V gene: TRBV29-1; D gene: -; J gene: TRBJ2-4; clone size: -; CDR3 DNA: TGCAGCGTTGAAGTAGCCAAAAACATTCAGTACTTC; CDR3 protein: CSVEVAKNIQYF
V gene: TRBV29-1; D gene: -; J gene: TRBJ2-7; clone size: -; CDR3 DNA: TGCAGCGTTGAAGTTCGGACTCCCTCCTACGAGCAGTACTTC; CDR3 protein: CSVEVRTPSYEQYF